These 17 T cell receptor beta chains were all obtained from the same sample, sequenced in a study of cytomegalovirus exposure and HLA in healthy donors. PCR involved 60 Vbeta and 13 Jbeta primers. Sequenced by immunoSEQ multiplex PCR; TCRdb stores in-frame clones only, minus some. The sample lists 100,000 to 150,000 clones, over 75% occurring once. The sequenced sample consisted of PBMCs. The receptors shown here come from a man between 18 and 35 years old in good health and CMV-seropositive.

CDR3 in amino acids: CASSEVLRAPQHF. The CDR3, as DNA: TGTGCCAGCAGTGAAGTGTTGAGGGCGCCCCAGCATTTT. J is TRBJ1-5 and V is TRBV2; D gene unclear. CDR3 length: 13 amino acids. Trimming stripped 1 base from V and 9 bases from J, with 10 bases between. From germline, CDR1 is SNHLY and CDR2 FYNNEI.

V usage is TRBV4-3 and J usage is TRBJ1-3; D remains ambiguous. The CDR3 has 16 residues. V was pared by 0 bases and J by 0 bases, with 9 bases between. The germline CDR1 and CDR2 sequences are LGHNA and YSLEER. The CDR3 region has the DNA TGCGCCAGCAGCCAAGATCAGTCCGACTCTGGAAACACCATATATTTT. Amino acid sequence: CASSQDQSDSGNTIYF.

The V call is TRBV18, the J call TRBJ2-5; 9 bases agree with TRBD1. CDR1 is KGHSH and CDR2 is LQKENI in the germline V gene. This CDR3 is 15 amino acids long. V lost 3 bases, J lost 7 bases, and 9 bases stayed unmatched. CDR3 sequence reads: CASSPGTGLFRTQYF. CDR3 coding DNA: TGTGCCAGCTCACCCGGGACAGGGTTGTTTCGGACCCAGTACTTC.

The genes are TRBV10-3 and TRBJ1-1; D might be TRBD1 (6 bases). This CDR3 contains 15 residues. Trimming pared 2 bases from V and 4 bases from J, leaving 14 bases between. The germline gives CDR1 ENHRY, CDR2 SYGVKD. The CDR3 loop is CAISEPSGTFTEAFF. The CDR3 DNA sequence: TGTGCCATCAGTGAGCCCTCCGGGACATTCACTGAAGCTTTCTTT.

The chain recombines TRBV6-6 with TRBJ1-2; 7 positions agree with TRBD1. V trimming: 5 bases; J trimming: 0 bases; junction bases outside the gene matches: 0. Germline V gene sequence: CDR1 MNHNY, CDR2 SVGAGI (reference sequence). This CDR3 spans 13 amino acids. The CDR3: CASSGTANYGYTF. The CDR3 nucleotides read TGTGCCAGCAGTGGGACAGCTAACTATGGCTACACCTTC.

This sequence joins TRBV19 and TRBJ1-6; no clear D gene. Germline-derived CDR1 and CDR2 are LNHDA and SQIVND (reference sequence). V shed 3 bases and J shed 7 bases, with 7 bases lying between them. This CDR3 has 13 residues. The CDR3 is CASSISRNSPLHF. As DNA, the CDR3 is TGTGCCAGTAGTATTTCTAGGAATTCACCCCTCCACTTT.

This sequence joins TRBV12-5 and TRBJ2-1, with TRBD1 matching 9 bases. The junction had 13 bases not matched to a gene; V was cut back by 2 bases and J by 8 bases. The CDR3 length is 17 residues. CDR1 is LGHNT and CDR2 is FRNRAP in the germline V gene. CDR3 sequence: CASGLTATGTGWDEQFF. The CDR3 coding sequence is TGTGCTAGTGGTTTGACGGCTACCGGGACAGGGTGGGATGAGCAGTTCTTC.

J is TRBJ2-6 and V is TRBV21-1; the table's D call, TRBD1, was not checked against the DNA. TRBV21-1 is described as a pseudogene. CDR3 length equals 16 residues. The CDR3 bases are TGTGCCAGCAGCGATCGGACAGCTTCTGGGGCCAACGTCCTGACTTTC. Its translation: CASSDRTASGANVLTF.

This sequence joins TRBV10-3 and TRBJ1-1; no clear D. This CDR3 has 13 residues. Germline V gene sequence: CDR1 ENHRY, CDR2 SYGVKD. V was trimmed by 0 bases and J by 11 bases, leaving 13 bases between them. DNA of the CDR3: TGTGCCATCAGTGAGTCGAGACACCGTGACGCTTTCTTT. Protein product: CAISESRHRDAFF.

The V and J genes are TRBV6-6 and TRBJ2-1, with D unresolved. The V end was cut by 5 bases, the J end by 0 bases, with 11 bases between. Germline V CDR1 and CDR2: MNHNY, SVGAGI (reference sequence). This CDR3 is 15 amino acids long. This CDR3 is CASSPSSSSYNEQFF. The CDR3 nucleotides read TGTGCCAGCAGTCCTTCCTCCAGCTCCTACAATGAGCAGTTCTTC.

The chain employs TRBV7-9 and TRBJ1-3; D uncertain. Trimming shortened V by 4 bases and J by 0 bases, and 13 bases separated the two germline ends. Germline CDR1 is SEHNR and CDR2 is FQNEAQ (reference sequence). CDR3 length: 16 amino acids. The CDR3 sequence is CASSSNRDRSGNTIYF. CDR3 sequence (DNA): TGTGCCAGCAGCTCAAACAGAGATCGCTCTGGAAACACCATATATTTT.

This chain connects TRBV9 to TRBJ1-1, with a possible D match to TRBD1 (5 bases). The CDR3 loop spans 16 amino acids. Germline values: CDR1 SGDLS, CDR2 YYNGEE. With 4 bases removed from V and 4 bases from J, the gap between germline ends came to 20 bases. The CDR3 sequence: CASSLGEGSLGTEAFF. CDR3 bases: TGTGCCAGCAGCCTAGGGGAGGGATCATTGGGCACTGAAGCTTTCTTT. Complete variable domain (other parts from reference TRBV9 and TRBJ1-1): DSGVTQTPKHLITATGQRVTLRCSPRSGDLSVYWYQQSLDQGLQFLIQYYNGEERAKGNILERFSAQQFPDLHSELNLSSLELGDSALYFCASSLGEGSLGTEAFFGQGTRLTVV.

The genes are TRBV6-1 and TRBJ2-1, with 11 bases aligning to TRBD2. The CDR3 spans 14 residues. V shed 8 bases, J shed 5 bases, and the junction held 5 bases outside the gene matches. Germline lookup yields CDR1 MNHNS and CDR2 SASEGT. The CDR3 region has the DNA TGTGCCAGCTTTGATAGCGGGGGGGACAATGAGCAGTTCTTC. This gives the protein CASFDSGGDNEQFF.

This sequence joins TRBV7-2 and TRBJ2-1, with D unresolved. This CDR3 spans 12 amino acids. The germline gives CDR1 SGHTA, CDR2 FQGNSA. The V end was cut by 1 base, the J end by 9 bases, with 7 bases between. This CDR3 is CASSLGPGEQFF. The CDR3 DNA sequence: TGTGCCAGCAGCTTAGGGCCTGGTGAGCAGTTCTTC.

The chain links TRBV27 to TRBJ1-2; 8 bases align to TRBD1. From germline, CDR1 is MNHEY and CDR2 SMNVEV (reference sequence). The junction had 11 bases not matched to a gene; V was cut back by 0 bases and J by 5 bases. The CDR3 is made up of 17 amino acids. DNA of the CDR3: TGTGCCAGCAGTTTATCGATCTCCACGGGACAGGTGTATGGCTACACCTTC. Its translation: CASSLSISTGQVYGYTF.

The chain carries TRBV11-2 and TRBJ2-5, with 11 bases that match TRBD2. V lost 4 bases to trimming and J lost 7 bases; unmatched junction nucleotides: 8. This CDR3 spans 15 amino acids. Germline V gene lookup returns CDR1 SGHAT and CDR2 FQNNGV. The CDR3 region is CASSSNLAGGRTQYF. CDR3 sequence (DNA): TGTGCCAGCAGCTCCAATCTAGCGGGGGGCCGGACCCAGTACTTC.

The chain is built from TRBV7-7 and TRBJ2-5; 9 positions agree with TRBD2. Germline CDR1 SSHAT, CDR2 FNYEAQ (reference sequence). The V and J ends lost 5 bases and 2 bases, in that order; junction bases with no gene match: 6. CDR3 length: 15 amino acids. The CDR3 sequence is CASSLSGGGQETQYF. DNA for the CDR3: TGTGCCAGCAGCCTTAGCGGGGGCGGGCAAGAGACCCAGTACTTC.